Presented here are 23 T cell receptor beta chains from one specimen sequenced in a study of T cell repertoires in cytomegalovirus infection. TCRdb re-analysed the reads in MiXCR, keeping a single row per CDR3 protein. Among nearly 650,000 distinct CDR3 sequences listed, 20% to 25% were seen once. Source material: CD8+ T cells from PBMCs. The receptors here all came from a human donor in good health (CMV status not recorded). Some clones in this sample may be carry-over from other donors' samples.

This clonotype has at least ten counts. The rearrangement links TRBV7-8 to TRBJ1-5; a weak D match, TRBD1 (6 bases). The germline V gene has CDR1 SGHVS and CDR2 FQNEAQ. The CDR3 runs 15 residues. The V end was cut by 4 bases, the J end by 5 bases, with 15 bases between. CDR3 sequence: CASSSTGNRDQPQHF. The CDR3 DNA reads as TGTGCCAGCAGCTCGACAGGAAACAGGGATCAGCCCCAGCATTTT.

In its sample, this clonotype was seen many times. The chain combines TRBV7-6 with TRBJ2-1; TRBD2 might be the D (5 bases). CDR3 length: 15 amino acids. V gave up 1 base and J gave up 7 bases, with 14 bases separating them. CDR1 is SGHVS, CDR2 FNYEAQ, per germline. The CDR3 nucleotides read TGTGCCAGCAGCTTAGAGTGGGCTAGCATGAATGAGCAGTTCTTC. Translated: CASSLEWASMNEQFF.

The rearrangement links TRBV28 to TRBJ2-1; D remains unclear. Germline V gene sequence: CDR1 MDHEN, CDR2 SYDVKM. The length of the CDR3 is 15 residues. Trimming cost V 6 bases and J 4 bases, with 16 bases left between them. This chain's CDR3 is CASSRGPVGYNEQFF. The DNA of the CDR3 is TGTGCCAGCAGCCGCGGACCGGTAGGGTACAATGAGCAGTTCTTC.

The J gene is TRBJ2-7, the V gene TRBV20-1; a possible D gene is TRBD2 (5 bases). The V gene lost 2 bases and the J gene lost 3 bases, with 14 bases spanning the gap. Germline CDR1 reads DFQATT; CDR2 reads SNEGSKA (reference sequence). The length of the CDR3 is 14 residues. This CDR3 reads CSARSLEGHYEQYF. Here the CDR3 DNA reads TGCAGTGCTAGAAGTCTAGAGGGCCACTACGAGCAGTACTTC.

J is TRBJ2-7 and V is TRBV20-1; D is ambiguous. From germline, CDR1 is DFQATT and CDR2 SNEGSKA (reference sequence). V dropped 0 bases and J dropped 0 bases, with 12 bases sitting between them. CDR3 length: 15 residues. DNA of the CDR3: TGCAGTGCTAGAGAGTGGGCCGGTAGCTCCTACGAGCAGTACGTC. This gives the protein CSAREWAGSSYEQYV.

This clonotype was seen many times. V is TRBV7-6 and J is TRBJ2-7; tentative D call: TRBD2 (5 bases). Germline V gives CDR1 SGHVS, CDR2 FNYEAQ. The CDR3 has 10 amino acids. Trimming shortened V by 11 bases and J by 6 bases, and 11 bases separated the two germline ends. CDR3 sequence reads: CARGGGEQYF. For the CDR3, the DNA is TGTGCCCGCGGAGGAGGCGAGCAGTACTTC.

There are a few counts of this clonotype. The chain is built from TRBV25-1 and TRBJ1-2; D gene ambiguous. CDR1 and CDR2 from the germline V gene are MGHDK and SYGVNS. Trimming took 1 base from V and 6 from J, leaving 12 bases between them. This CDR3 is 14 amino acids long. The CDR3 sequence is CASSEWAASDGYTF. CDR3 DNA: TGTGCCAGCAGTGAATGGGCCGCGTCGGATGGCTACACCTTC.

In this sample, this clonotype turned up once. The CDR3: CASSETAATNEKLFF. In nucleotides, the CDR3 is TGTGCCAGCAGTGAAACAGCTGCAACTAATGAAAAACTGTTTTTT. The J gene is TRBJ1-4, the V gene TRBV2; D is unclear. This CDR3 spans 15 amino acids. Germline V CDR1 and CDR2: SNHLY, FYNNEI. Trimming stripped 2 bases from V and 0 bases from J, with 7 bases between.

This clonotype has a count of ten or more. This chain links TRBV20-1 with TRBJ2-1, with D perhaps TRBD2 (5 bases). CDR1 is DFQATT, CDR2 SNEGSKA, per germline (reference sequence). V shed 2 bases and J shed 1 base, with 18 bases lying between them. The CDR3 is made up of 17 amino acids. This chain's CDR3 is CSARLSWTDSSYNEQFF. The CDR3 DNA follows: TGCAGTGCTAGATTATCTTGGACTGACTCATCCTACAATGAGCAGTTCTTC.

The rearrangement links TRBV6-2 or TRBV6-3 to TRBJ2-7; the match to TRBD2 covers 9 bases. From germline, CDR1 is MNHEY and CDR2 SVGEGT. The ends lost 0 bases at V and 0 bases at J; junction bases unmatched: 9. The CDR3 totals 18 residues. CDR3: CASSYSDSGGPSSYEQYV. For the CDR3, the DNA is TGTGCCAGCAGTTACTCGGATAGCGGGGGCCCAAGCTCCTACGAGCAGTACGTC.

This clonotype was observed many times. This sequence joins TRBV7-2 and TRBJ2-3; D remains ambiguous. The germline V gene has CDR1 SGHTA and CDR2 FQGNSA. There are 15 residues in the CDR3. V was trimmed by 0 bases and J by 7 bases, leaving 14 bases between them. CDR3 sequence reads: CASSLAPTQRYTQYF. In nucleotides, the CDR3 is TGTGCCAGCAGCTTAGCGCCGACCCAGAGGTATACGCAGTATTTT.

V usage is TRBV14 and J usage is TRBJ1-3, with D perhaps TRBD1 (6 bases). Germline loops: CDR1 SGHDN, CDR2 FVKESK. The CDR3 sequence is 14 residues long. V was pared by 2 bases and J by 7 bases, with 12 bases between. The DNA for the CDR3 is TGTGCCAGCAGCCAAAGGCAGGGGAGGAACACCATATATTTT. It encodes CASSQRQGRNTIYF.

The chain joins TRBV6-2 or TRBV6-3 to TRBJ2-7; 9 bases align to TRBD1. Germline V gene sequence: CDR1 MNHEY, CDR2 SVGEGT. J was trimmed by 2 bases and V by 2 bases; bases with no gene match: 7. This CDR3 has 16 residues. CDR3 sequence reads: CASSYEVTGGPYEQYV. CDR3 nucleotide sequence: TGTGCCAGCAGTTACGAGGTGACAGGGGGGCCCTACGAGCAGTACGTC.

This clonotype came up many times. The genes are TRBV11-2 and TRBJ2-7; D unresolved. The length of the CDR3 is 13 residues. Deletions cut 5 bases from V and 0 bases from J, with 8 bases between. CDR1 and CDR2 (germline): SGHAT, FQNNGV. In DNA form, the CDR3 reads TGTGCCAGCAGCCCCCCGGGCTCCTACGAGCAGTACTTC. It is translated as CASSPPGSYEQYF.

The chain employs TRBV20-1 and TRBJ2-4; 11 nucleotides line up with TRBD1. The CDR3 sequence is 15 residues long. Germline assignment: CDR1 DFQATT and CDR2 SNEGSKA (reference sequence). V trimming: 6 bases; J trimming: 0 bases; junction bases outside the gene matches: 4. In DNA form, the CDR3 reads TGCAGTGCGAGGGGACAGGGGGGAGCCAAAAACATTCAGTACTTC. This codes for CSARGQGGAKNIQYF.

The rearrangement links TRBV7-9 to TRBJ2-1; weak D call: TRBD2 (5 bases). The CDR3 length is 13 residues. CDR1 SEHNR and CDR2 FQNEAQ come from the germline V gene (reference sequence). The ends were cut back, 4 bases at V and 9 bases at J, with 13 bases in the middle. The CDR3 DNA sequence: TGTGCCAGCAGCTACGGGCTTGGAGGTGAGCAGTTCTTC. Translating gives CASSYGLGGEQFF.

As to this clonotype: This could be a read error, since a much larger clone is one nucleotide away. This chain connects TRBV7-2 to TRBJ2-5; D is uncertain. CDR1 and CDR2 from the germline V gene are SGHTA and FQGNSA. The CDR3 sequence is 15 residues long. CDR3 sequence reads: CVSSPITLVGETQYF. The CDR3 DNA is TGTGTCAGCAGCCCGATAACCTTGGTCGGGGAGACCCAGTACTTC.

This clonotype was detected a few times. The chain combines TRBV12-5 with TRBJ1-1; D uncertain. V gave up 3 bases and J gave up 3 bases, with 14 bases separating them. The CDR3 contains 15 residues. Germline V gene sequence: CDR1 LGHNT, CDR2 FRNRAP. CDR3 residues: CASGFPMGMDTEAFF. As DNA, the CDR3 is TGTGCTAGTGGTTTCCCGATGGGTATGGACACTGAAGCTTTCTTT.

Points on this clonotype: A much larger clone differs from this one at a single base, so this may be a read error. This chain's CDR3 is CASSRPIDTQYF. Here the CDR3 DNA reads TGTGCCAGCAGCCGTCCCATAGATACGCAGTATTTT. The chain links TRBV7-9 to TRBJ2-3; D remains ambiguous. Germline CDR1 SEHNR, CDR2 FQNEAQ (reference sequence). The CDR3 has 12 amino acids. The ends were cut back, 5 bases at V and 5 bases at J, with 8 bases in the middle.

This clonotype was seen many times. The V and J genes are TRBV7-9 and TRBJ2-3; TRBD1 matches at 8 bases. The CDR3 has 17 amino acids. CDR1 and CDR2 (germline): SEHNR, FQNEAQ (reference sequence). Unmatched junction bases numbered 12, after V lost 5 bases and J lost 2 bases. CDR3 sequence: CASSHGQGDTYTDTQYF. CDR3 nucleotide sequence: TGTGCCAGCAGCCATGGACAGGGCGACACCTACACAGATACGCAGTATTTT.

This chain joins TRBV25-1 and TRBJ1-2; perhaps TRBD1 as D (5 bases). Germline V CDR1 and CDR2: MGHDK, SYGVNS. V lost 8 bases and J 0 bases, leaving 10 bases between the germline ends. This CDR3 is 13 amino acids long. The CDR3 region has the DNA TGTGCCAGCGGGGACCGGGCTAACTATGGCTACACCTTC. It translates to CASGDRANYGYTF.

This clonotype was seen repeatedly, ten times or more. V gene TRBV7-9 combines with J gene TRBJ2-5; no definite D call. V lost 0 bases and J lost 7, with 12 bases in between. The CDR3 spans 14 residues. CDR1 is SEHNR and CDR2 is FQNEAQ in the germline V gene (reference sequence). CDR3 residues: CASSLASETGTQYF. In DNA form, the CDR3 reads TGTGCCAGCAGCTTAGCATCGGAGACCGGGACCCAGTACTTC.

This clonotype was seen a few times. The J gene is TRBJ2-7, the V gene TRBV4-1; 10 bases line up with TRBD1. Looked up from germline, CDR1 is MGHRA and CDR2 is YSYEKL. V was clipped by 4 bases and J by 3 bases; unmatched bases: 0. The CDR3 contains 13 residues. DNA of the CDR3: TGCGCCAGCAGCCGGGACAGGGGCTACGAGCAGTACTTC. Translating it yields CASSRDRGYEQYF.